Each of the 18 T cell receptor beta chains below was sequenced from the same sample in a study of cytomegalovirus exposure and HLA in healthy donors. The PCR had 60 Vbeta and 13 Jbeta primers. TCRdb's copy holds only in-frame clones and misses some; the assay was immunoSEQ multiplex PCR. The sample contains approximately 180,000 clones, about 80% of which appear only once. The specimen was PBMCs. All receptors come from a man aged 40-49 years in good health and CMV-seropositive.

As concerns this clone: The junction and the germline gene differ at one end; a read error may be behind it. This chain connects TRBV5-1 to TRBJ1-2, with 7 positions matching TRBD1. The germline gives CDR1 SGHRS, CDR2 YFSETQ. This CDR3 is 14 amino acids long. DNA of the CDR3: TGCGCCAGCAGCTTGGAAGGGGGCGGCTATGGCTGCACCTTC. Translating it yields CASSLEGGGYGCTF.

The rearrangement links TRBV29-1 to TRBJ2-7, with 11 bases matching TRBD2. The CDR3 loop spans 13 amino acids. The ends lost 6 bases at V and 3 bases at J; junction bases unmatched: 4. Germline assignment: CDR1 SQVTM and CDR2 ANQGSEA. In nucleotides, the CDR3 is TGCAGCGTGTTGACTAGCGGGATCTACGAGCAGTACTTC. This translates into CSVLTSGIYEQYF.

The chain is built from TRBV5-6 and TRBJ2-1; 16 bases are a match to TRBD2. CDR3 length: 16 amino acids. CDR1 SGHDT and CDR2 YYEEEE come from the germline V gene. The V segment lost 5 bases and the J segment 7 bases; nucleotides outside the gene matches: 6. For the CDR3, the DNA is TGTGCCAGCAGGCGACCGGGACTAGCGGGAGGGAATGAGCAGTTCTTC. Protein sequence: CASRRPGLAGGNEQFF.

The chain has TRBV5-1 and TRBJ2-7, with 14 nucleotides matching TRBD2. The CDR3 covers 15 residues. In germline, CDR1 is SGHRS, CDR2 YFSETQ. V lost 4 bases and J lost 7; bases outside the gene matches: 7. CDR3 region: CASSIGTSGREEQYF. The CDR3 nucleotides read TGCGCCAGCAGCATCGGGACTAGCGGGAGAGAGGAGCAGTACTTC.

The chain combines TRBV11-3 with TRBJ2-3; TRBD2 aligns across 10 bases. Germline assignment: CDR1 SGHNT and CDR2 YENEEA. The length of the CDR3 is 16 residues. J gave up 2 bases and V 4 bases, and 6 bases lay outside the gene matches. The CDR3 coding sequence is TGTGCCAGCAGCTCGAGGACTAGCGGACCCACAGATACGCAGTATTTT. This translates into CASSSRTSGPTDTQYF. The entire variable domain, with the rest obtained from reference TRBV11-3 and TRBJ2-3, is as follows: EAGVVQSPRYKIIEKKQPVAFWCNPISGHNTLYWYLQNLGQGPELLIRYENEEAVDDSQLPKDRFSAERLKGVDSTLKIQPAELGDSAVYLCASSSRTSGPTDTQYFGPGTRLTVL.

A few counts support this clone. This chain links TRBV2 with TRBJ2-2, with 10 bases identical to TRBD2. V was pared by 6 bases and J by 1 base, with 8 bases of the junction left unmatched. The CDR3 covers 17 residues. CDR1 is SNHLY and CDR2 is FYNNEI in the germline V gene. Here the CDR3 reads CASRPSGSKLNTGELFF. In DNA form, the CDR3 reads TGTGCCAGCAGACCTAGCGGGAGCAAACTGAACACCGGGGAGCTGTTTTTT. The complete variable domain, with remaining parts taken from reference TRBV2 and TRBJ2-2, reads EPEVTQTPSHQVTQMGQEVILRCVPISNHLYFYWYRQILGQKVEFLVSFYNNEISEKSEIFDDQFSVERPDGSNFTLKIRSTKLEDSAMYFCASRPSGSKLNTGELFFGEGSRLTVL.

The chain joins TRBV12-2 to TRBJ2-1; TRBD2, as called in the table, went unchecked against the DNA. TRBV12-2 is given as a pseudogene. This CDR3 comprises 16 residues. Written as DNA, the CDR3 is TGTGCAAGTCGCTTTGGCTGGCAGGGACTAGTCAGTGAGCAGTTCTTC. This codes for CASRFGWQGLVSEQFF.

This chain links TRBV25-1 with TRBJ2-4, with 7 bases aligning to TRBD1. Germline CDR1 reads MGHDK; CDR2 reads SYGVNS. The CDR3 covers 16 residues. Trimming at V came to 4 bases and at J to 0 bases, leaving 6 bases not matched to a gene. The CDR3 DNA reads as TGTGCCAGCAGTGGACAGGGAGAACTAGCCAAAAACATTCAGTACTTC. It codes for CASSGQGELAKNIQYF.

A note on this clone: A junction boundary mismatches the germline segment, possibly from a read error. The chain couples TRBV29-1 to TRBJ2-6, with 9 positions matching TRBD1. Germline values: CDR1 SQVTM, CDR2 ANQGSEA. This CDR3 is built from 13 residues. CDR3 sequence reads: CSVVRTGANGLTF. CDR3 in DNA: TGCAGCGTTGTAAGGACAGGGGCCAACGGCCTGACTTTC.

This clone was seen just once. This sequence joins TRBV7-9 and TRBJ2-6; 8 bases line up with TRBD2. Germline lookup yields CDR1 SEHNR and CDR2 FQNEAQ (reference sequence). The CDR3 has 15 amino acids. After removal of 10 bases from V and 0 bases from J, the junction contained 5 bases not matched to a gene. Written as DNA, the CDR3 is TGTGCCATCAACGGGGGGGACTCTGGGGCCAACGTCCTGACTTTC. This codes for CAINGGDSGANVLTF.

The chain combines TRBV2 with TRBJ2-7, with a possible D match to TRBD2 (7 bases). Germline CDR1 is SNHLY and CDR2 is FYNNEI. Trimming took 0 bases from V and 7 from J, leaving 25 bases between them. CDR3 length: 18 amino acids. The CDR3 is CASSEAGGMLGGLGEQYF. The DNA for the CDR3 is TGTGCCAGCAGTGAAGCCGGGGGGATGCTCGGGGGGCTCGGAGAGCAGTACTTC.

The CDR3 spells CASSPQGYGYTF. As DNA, the CDR3 is TGCGCCAGCAGCCCACAGGGCTATGGCTACACCTTC. The J gene is TRBJ1-2, the V gene TRBV5-1; a weak D match, TRBD1 (6 bases). The V gene's germline CDR1 is SGHRS and CDR2 YFSETQ. This CDR3 is built from 12 residues. V was shortened by 4 bases and J by 4 bases, with 8 bases between the two germline ends.

This chain uses TRBV5-6 with TRBJ2-7; tentative D call: TRBD1 (7 bases). V dropped 1 base and J dropped 3 bases, with 17 bases sitting between them. The CDR3 loop spans 16 amino acids. Germline lookup yields CDR1 SGHDT and CDR2 YYEEEE. CDR3 amino acids: CASSLIARGDYYEQYF. The DNA for the CDR3 is TGTGCCAGCAGCTTGATTGCCAGGGGGGATTACTACGAGCAGTACTTC.

The chain employs TRBV4-1 and TRBJ2-1; 14 bases map to TRBD2. The trim removed 6 bases at V and 6 bases at J, leaving 4 bases unmatched. Per the germline V gene, CDR1 is MGHRA and CDR2 is YSYEKL. This CDR3 is built from 15 residues. The CDR3 sequence is CASSSTSGRANEQFF. The CDR3 DNA reads as TGCGCCAGCAGTTCGACTAGCGGGAGGGCCAATGAGCAGTTCTTC.

The genes are TRBV6-5 and TRBJ2-5; D is perhaps TRBD2 (5 bases). The CDR3 is 11 amino acids. Trimming took off 4 bases at V and 11 bases at J, with 11 bases between the two ends. Germline V gene lookup returns CDR1 MNHEY and CDR2 SVGAGI. For the CDR3, the DNA is TGTGCCAGCAGTTCAGGACTGGATCAGTACTTC. This sequence encodes CASSSGLDQYF.

The rearrangement links TRBV19 to TRBJ1-3; D is uncertain. This CDR3 has 15 amino acids. The germline gives CDR1 LNHDA, CDR2 SQIVND (reference sequence). With 3 bases removed from V and 4 bases from J, the gap between germline ends came to 13 bases. The CDR3 DNA follows: TGTGCCAGTAGTATTGCGGGCACGCGGGGAAACACCATATATTTT. This encodes CASSIAGTRGNTIYF.

The chain combines TRBV5-1 with TRBJ2-3, with a tentative D call TRBD1 (5 bases). The V end lost 6 bases, the J end lost 0 bases, and 17 bases lay between the germline ends. Germline lookup yields CDR1 SGHRS and CDR2 YFSETQ. The CDR3 loop spans 16 amino acids. The DNA for the CDR3 is TGCGCCAGCACTCCTGATGGACAAGGGAGCACAGATACGCAGTATTTT. It translates to CASTPDGQGSTDTQYF.

The chain joins TRBV27 to TRBJ2-1; 10 nucleotides match TRBD2. V trimming: 5 bases; J trimming: 5 bases; junction bases outside the gene matches: 3. Per the germline V gene, CDR1 is MNHEY and CDR2 is SMNVEV (reference sequence). This CDR3 comprises 14 residues. In DNA, the CDR3 is TGTGCCAGCAGTCAGGGACTAGCGAACAATGAGCAGTTCTTC. Translated, it gives CASSQGLANNEQFF.